These T cell receptor beta chains were read from a single sample in a study of T cells in Graves' hyperthyroidism and ophthalmopathy. TCRdb recomputed calls from the multiplex PCR reads with MiXCR, one row per CDR3 protein. The sample holds about half a million distinct CDR3 sequences, approximately 25% seen once. The sample was blood. The origin of the receptors is a woman aged 25 to 39 with Graves' ophthalmopathy. The CDR3 runs from the conserved cysteine through the conserved F or W. A D gene is named only where the DNA matches it firmly. Clone sizes are given selectively: once, few, many, or a class where the clone is expanded.

clone_size j_call v_call d_call cdr3_length cdr3_aa cdr3_nt
. TRBJ2-4 TRBV30 . 16 CASAPLGRQSKNIQYF TGTGCCTCCGCACCGCTTGGAAGACAGTCCAAAAACATTCAGTACTTC
. TRBJ1-1 TRBV28 TRBD1 14 CASRDSPLNTEAFF TGTGCCAGCCGGGACAGCCCGTTGAACACTGAAGCTTTCTTT
many TRBJ2-7 TRBV6-5 . 15 CASSYPRDSSYEQYF TGTGCCAGCAGTTACCCAAGGGACTCATCCTACGAGCAGTACTTC
. TRBJ1-1 TRBV12-5 . 12 CASGFGQLEAFF TGTGCTAGTGGCTTTGGACAACTTGAAGCTTTCTTT
many TRBJ2-7 TRBV19 TRBD1 15 CASSPGTGFPHEQYF TGTGCCAGCTCCCCCGGGACAGGCTTCCCCCACGAGCAGTACTTC
many TRBJ2-7 TRBV18 TRBD2 16 CASSPPSGGISYEQYF TGTGCCAGCTCACCTCCCAGCGGGGGGATCTCCTACGAGCAGTACTTC
. TRBJ2-7 TRBV20-1 . 14 CSARSTQGSWEQYF TGCAGTGCTAGATCCACACAGGGCTCCTGGGAGCAGTACTTC
. TRBJ1-5 TRBV6-1 . 15 CASSAGANSNQPQHF TGTGCCAGCTCGGCGGGGGCTAATAGCAATCAGCCCCAGCATTTT
many TRBJ2-7 TRBV30 TRBD1 15 CAWNTGQGRTYEQYF TGTGCCTGGAACACGGGACAGGGGCGAACCTACGAGCAGTACTTC
many TRBJ2-7 TRBV6-2/TRBV6-3 . 12 CAGSLEDYEQYF TGTGCCGGCAGCCTTGAGGACTACGAGCAGTACTTC
many TRBJ2-7 TRBV6-2/TRBV6-3 . 11 CASSYIDEQYF TGTGCCAGCAGTTACATTGACGAGCAGTACTTC
. TRBJ2-7 TRBV5-1 TRBD2 15 CASSLYGGGAYEQYF TGCGCCAGCAGCTTGTATGGCGGGGGGGCATACGAGCAGTACTTC
many TRBJ1-1 TRBV27 TRBD1 14 CASRVSRGQAEAFF TGTGCCAGCAGGGTAAGCAGGGGGCAGGCTGAAGCTTTCTTT
few TRBJ2-5 TRBV7-2 . 16 CASTPYRDPLHETQYF TGTGCCAGCACCCCCTACCGGGACCCACTACACGAGACCCAGTACTTC
. TRBJ1-2 TRBV6-2/TRBV6-3 TRBD1 16 CASSPPGTGSNYGYTF TGTGCCAGCAGTCCACCCGGGACAGGGAGCAACTATGGCTACACCTTC
many TRBJ1-2 TRBV11-2 . 18 CASSSLRDGARANYGYTF TGTGCCAGCAGCTCCCTCCGGGACGGTGCAAGAGCTAACTATGGCTACACCTTC
many TRBJ2-5 TRBV20-1 . 15 CSAWPDSLYQETQYF TGCAGTGCTTGGCCGGACAGCCTTTACCAAGAGACCCAGTACTTC
few TRBJ2-2 TRBV6-1 . 15 CASSEVGANTGELFF TGTGCCAGCAGTGAAGTAGGGGCCAACACCGGGGAGCTGTTTTTT
many TRBJ1-5 TRBV6-1 . 15 CASSESLAAHQPQHF TGTGCCAGCAGTGAATCTCTGGCCGCCCATCAGCCCCAGCATTTT
many TRBJ1-1 TRBV24-1 TRBD1 15 CATSDSRQGDTEAFF TGTGCCACCAGTGACTCCAGACAGGGAGACACTGAAGCTTTCTTT
many TRBJ2-7 TRBV27 TRBD1 13 CASSLQGAHEQYF TGTGCCAGCTCCCTCCAGGGGGCCCACGAGCAGTACTTC
many TRBJ1-2 TRBV10-3 TRBD1 14 CAITPGGGDYGYTF TGTGCCATCACCCCAGGGGGCGGTGACTATGGCTACACCTTC
many TRBJ2-5 TRBV14 . 14 CASSQEELQETQYF TGTGCCAGCAGCCAAGAAGAGCTCCAAGAGACCCAGTACTTC
many TRBJ1-2 TRBV29-1 . 13 CSVEGTVNYGYTF TGCAGCGTTGAAGGGACAGTTAACTATGGCTACACCTTC
many TRBJ1-2 TRBV2 . 15 CASSFQEGGDYGYTF TGTGCCAGCAGTTTTCAAGAAGGTGGGGACTATGGCTACACCTTC
many TRBJ1-1 TRBV7-2 . 15 CASSFLRVWDTEAFF TGTGCCAGCAGTTTCCTCAGGGTCTGGGACACTGAAGCTTTCTTT
few TRBJ1-1 TRBV29-1 . 15 CSAGGSGRLNTEAFF TGCAGCGCGGGAGGATCGGGACGGTTGAACACTGAAGCTTTCTTT
many TRBJ1-6 TRBV7-2 . 15 CASSLEWSYNSPLHF TGTGCCAGCAGCTTAGAGTGGTCCTATAATTCACCCCTCCACTTT
many TRBJ2-5 TRBV7-2 TRBD1 16 CASSSRRQGYQETQYF TGTGCCAGCAGCTCCCGGCGACAGGGATACCAAGAGACCCAGTACTTC
. TRBJ1-2 TRBV5-1 TRBD1 14 CASSPHRGGYGYTF TGCGCCAGCAGCCCCCACAGGGGAGGCTATGGCTACACCTTC
few TRBJ1-2 TRBV20-1 . 11 CSASFNDGYTF TGCAGTGCTAGTTTCAATGACGGCTACACCTTC
few TRBJ2-7 TRBV14 . 12 CASSPTNYEQYF TGTGCCAGCAGCCCAACTAACTACGAGCAGTACTTC
. TRBJ1-1 TRBV3-1 . 14 CASSQEGWSTEAFF TGTGCCAGCAGCCAAGAGGGCTGGAGCACTGAAGCTTTCTTT
. TRBJ2-5 TRBV27 TRBD2 17 CASSLLGLAGVQETKYF TGTGCCAGCAGTTTACTTGGGCTAGCGGGGGTTCAAGAGACCAAGTACTTC
many TRBJ2-5 TRBV28 . 11 CASRLRETQYF TGTGCCAGCAGGCTGAGAGAGACCCAGTACTTC
many TRBJ1-2 TRBV19 . 15 CASKVSPALSYGYTF TGTGCCAGTAAGGTCAGCCCCGCTCTCTCCTATGGCTACACCTTC
many TRBJ2-5 TRBV29-1 . 13 CSVDQNTGETQYF TGCAGCGTTGACCAAAACACGGGGGAGACCCAGTACTTC
. TRBJ2-2 TRBV12-3/TRBV12-4 TRBD2 14 CASRPGLAGGELFF TGTGCCAGCAGGCCGGGACTAGCGGGCGGGGAGCTGTTTTTT
many TRBJ1-1 TRBV3-1 . 12 CASSQERRGAFF TGTGCCAGCAGCCAAGAACGACGAGGAGCTTTCTTT
many TRBJ1-2 TRBV6-1 . 17 CASSDRPGQLSNYGYTF TGTGCCAGCAGCGATAGGCCGGGCCAGCTTTCTAACTATGGCTACACCTTC
many TRBJ2-5 TRBV11-2 . 16 CASSLVGLMNRGTQYF TGTGCCAGCAGCTTAGTCGGTCTGATGAACCGGGGGACCCAGTACTTC
many TRBJ2-7 TRBV30 . 13 CAWSVGRSYEQYF TGTGCCTGGAGTGTAGGTAGATCCTACGAGCAGTACTTC
many TRBJ1-5 TRBV12-3/TRBV12-4 . 14 CASTRDRMDQPQHF TGTGCCAGCACCCGAGACAGGATGGATCAGCCCCAGCATTTT
few TRBJ1-3 TRBV12-3/TRBV12-4 . 15 CASSLDGISGNTIYF TGTGCCAGCAGTTTGGACGGGATCTCTGGAAACACCATATATTTT
many TRBJ1-1 TRBV10-3 TRBD1 13 CAKRQGMNTEAFF TGTGCCAAAAGACAGGGGATGAACACTGAAGCTTTCTTT
many TRBJ1-1 TRBV27 . 17 CASSLSAQGMINTEAFF TGTGCCAGCAGTTTATCTGCGCAGGGAATGATAAACACTGAAGCTTTCTTT
many TRBJ1-1 TRBV20-1 . 14 CSARRTTMNTEAFF TGCAGTGCTAGACGAACTACAATGAACACTGAAGCTTTCTTT
many TRBJ2-5 TRBV6-5 . 15 CASRYTRGRGETQYF TGTGCCAGCAGATATACTCGAGGACGGGGGGAGACCCAGTACTTC
. TRBJ2-2 TRBV28 TRBD2 19 CASSSRLAETSSHGGELFF TGTGCCAGCAGTTCCAGACTAGCGGAAACGTCGAGCCATGGCGGGGAGCTGTTTTTT